This TCR beta chain originates from a study of cytomegalovirus exposure and HLA in healthy donors. Study-wide results and limits: Association of a missense DCLRE1C variant with TCR beta V- and J-gene trimming was reported in a later analysis.

The length of the CDR3 is 17 residues. Per the germline V gene, CDR1 is MNHNS and CDR2 is SASEGT. The V gene end was trimmed by 1 base and the J gene end by 5 bases; junction bases not matched to a gene: 8. About this clone: Its specificity is not known.

In the PCR, 60 Vbeta and 13 Jbeta primers were used. Assay used: immunoSEQ multiplex PCR; TCRdb lists only in-frame clones, some missing. The sample shows 150,000 to 250,000 clones, around 80% of them seen only once. V is TRBV6-1 and J is TRBJ1-5, with TRBD1 matching over 10 bases. Sequencing was performed on PBMCs. The sequence was obtained from a woman between 25 and 40 years old in good health and CMV-seropositive. The CDR3: CASSEGLGQGLHQPQHF. Written as DNA, the CDR3 is TGTGCCAGCAGTGAAGGTCTGGGACAGGGGCTCCATCAGCCCCAGCATTTT.